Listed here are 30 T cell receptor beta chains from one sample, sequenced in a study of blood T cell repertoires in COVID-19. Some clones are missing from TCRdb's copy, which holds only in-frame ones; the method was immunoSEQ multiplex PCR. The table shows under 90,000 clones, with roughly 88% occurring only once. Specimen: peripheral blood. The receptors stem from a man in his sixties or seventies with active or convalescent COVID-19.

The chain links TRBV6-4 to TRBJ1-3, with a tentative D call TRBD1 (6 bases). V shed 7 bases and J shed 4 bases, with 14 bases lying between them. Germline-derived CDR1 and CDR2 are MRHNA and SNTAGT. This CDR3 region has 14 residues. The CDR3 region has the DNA TGTGCCAGCAATTTTACAGGGCGAGGAAACACCATATATTTT. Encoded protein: CASNFTGRGNTIYF.

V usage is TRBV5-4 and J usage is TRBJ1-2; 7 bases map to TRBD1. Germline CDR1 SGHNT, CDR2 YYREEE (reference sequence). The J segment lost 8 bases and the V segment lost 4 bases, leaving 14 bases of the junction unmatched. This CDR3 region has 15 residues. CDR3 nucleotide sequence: TGTGCCAGCAGCCAAGCCTCTCAGGGGGAACACGGCTACACCTTC. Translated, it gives CASSQASQGEHGYTF.

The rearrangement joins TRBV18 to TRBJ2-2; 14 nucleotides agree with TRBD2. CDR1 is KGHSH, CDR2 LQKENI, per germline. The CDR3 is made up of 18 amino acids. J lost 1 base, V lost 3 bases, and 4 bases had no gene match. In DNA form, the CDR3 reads TGTGCCAGCTCACCCACCGGACTAGCGGGAGGGAACACCGGGGAGCTGTTTTTT. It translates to CASSPTGLAGGNTGELFF.

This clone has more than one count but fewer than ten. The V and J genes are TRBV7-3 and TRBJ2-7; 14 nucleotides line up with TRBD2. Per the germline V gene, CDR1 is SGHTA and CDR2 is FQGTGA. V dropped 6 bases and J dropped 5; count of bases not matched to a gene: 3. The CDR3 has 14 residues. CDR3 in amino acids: CASSSGLAGDEQYF. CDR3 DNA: TGTGCCAGCAGTTCGGGACTAGCGGGAGACGAGCAGTACTTC.

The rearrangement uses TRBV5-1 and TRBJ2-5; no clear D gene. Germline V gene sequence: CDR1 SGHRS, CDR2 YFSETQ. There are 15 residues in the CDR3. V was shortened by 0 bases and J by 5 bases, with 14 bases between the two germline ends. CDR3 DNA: TGCGCCAGCAGCTTGGAGCAGCCATCTAGGGAGACCCAGTACTTC. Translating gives CASSLEQPSRETQYF. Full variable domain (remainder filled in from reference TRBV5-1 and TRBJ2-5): KAGVTQTPRYLIKTRGQQVTLSCSPISGHRSVSWYQQTPGQGLQFLFEYFSETQRNKGNFPGRFSGRQFSNSRSEMNVSTLELGDSALYLCASSLEQPSRETQYFGPGTRLLVL.

Here the CDR3 DNA reads TGTGCCTGGAGTTACACAGGGGATGGCTACACCTTC. Residues: CAWSYTGDGYTF. This chain uses TRBV30 with TRBJ1-2, with 7 bases aligning to TRBD1. V gave up 2 bases and J gave up 6 bases; unmatched junction bases: 3. The length of the CDR3 is 12 residues. Germline V gene data show CDR1 as GTSNPN and CDR2 as SVGIG (reference sequence).

CDR3 in DNA: TGCAGCGTTGCCAGGGTTGAAGAGACCCAGTACTTC. Amino acids: CSVARVEETQYF. The gene calls are TRBV29-1 and TRBJ2-5, with TRBD1 as a possible D gene (5 bases). The germline V gene encodes CDR1 SQVTM and CDR2 ANQGSEA. The CDR3 totals 12 residues. V was trimmed by 4 bases and J by 3 bases, leaving 9 bases between them.

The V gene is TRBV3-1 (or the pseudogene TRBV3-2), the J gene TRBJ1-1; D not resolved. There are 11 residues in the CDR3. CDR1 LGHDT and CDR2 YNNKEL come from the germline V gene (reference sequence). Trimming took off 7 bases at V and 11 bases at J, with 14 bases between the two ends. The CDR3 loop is CASIGTREAFF. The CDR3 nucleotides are TGTGCCAGCATCGGAACCCGGGAGGCTTTCTTT.

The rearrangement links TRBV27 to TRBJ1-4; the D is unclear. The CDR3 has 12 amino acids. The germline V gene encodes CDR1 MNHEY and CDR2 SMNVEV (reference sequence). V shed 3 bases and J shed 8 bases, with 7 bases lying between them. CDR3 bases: TGTGCCAGCAGTTTTCGAGGGGAAAAACTGTTTTTT. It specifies CASSFRGEKLFF.

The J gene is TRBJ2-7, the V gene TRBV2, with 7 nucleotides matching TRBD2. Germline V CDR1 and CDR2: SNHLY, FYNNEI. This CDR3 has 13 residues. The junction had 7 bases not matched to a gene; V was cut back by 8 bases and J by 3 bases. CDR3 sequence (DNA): TGTGCCAGCGGGGGGGGAGTAAGCTACGAGCAGTACTTC. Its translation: CASGGGVSYEQYF.

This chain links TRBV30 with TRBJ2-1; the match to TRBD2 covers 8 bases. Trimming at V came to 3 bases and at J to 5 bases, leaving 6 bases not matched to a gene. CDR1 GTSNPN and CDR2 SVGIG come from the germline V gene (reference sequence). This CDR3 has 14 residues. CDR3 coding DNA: TGTGCCTGGAGGGCTAGCGGGTATAACAATGAGCAGTTCTTC. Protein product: CAWRASGYNNEQFF.

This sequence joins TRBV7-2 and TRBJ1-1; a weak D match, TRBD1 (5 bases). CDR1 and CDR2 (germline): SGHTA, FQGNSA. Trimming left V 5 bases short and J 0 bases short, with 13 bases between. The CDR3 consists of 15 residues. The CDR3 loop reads CASSPPGGVNTEAFF. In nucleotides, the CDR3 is TGTGCCAGCAGCCCCCCCGGAGGGGTGAACACTGAAGCTTTCTTT.

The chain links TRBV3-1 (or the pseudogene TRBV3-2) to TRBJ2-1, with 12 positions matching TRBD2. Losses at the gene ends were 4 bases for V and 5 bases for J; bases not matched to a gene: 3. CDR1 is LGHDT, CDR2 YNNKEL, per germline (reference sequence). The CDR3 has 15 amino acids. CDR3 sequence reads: CASSRGTSGHNEQFF. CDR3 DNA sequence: TGTGCCAGCAGCCGAGGGACTAGCGGGCACAATGAGCAGTTCTTC.

This CDR3 is CASSLWKGVSYNEQFF. CDR3 bases: TGTGCCAGCAGTTTATGGAAGGGAGTCTCCTACAATGAGCAGTTCTTC. The V call is TRBV28, the J call TRBJ2-1; weak D call: TRBD2 (5 bases). Trimming stripped 0 bases from V and 0 bases from J, with 9 bases between. The CDR3 loop spans 16 amino acids. Germline V lookup: CDR1 MDHEN, CDR2 SYDVKM.

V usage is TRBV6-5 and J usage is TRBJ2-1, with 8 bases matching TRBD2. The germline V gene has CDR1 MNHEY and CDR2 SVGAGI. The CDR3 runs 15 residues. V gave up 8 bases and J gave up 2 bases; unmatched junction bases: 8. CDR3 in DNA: TGTGCCAGCCTTACCGGGACTAGAGCCTACAATGAGCAGTTCTTC. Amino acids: CASLTGTRAYNEQFF.

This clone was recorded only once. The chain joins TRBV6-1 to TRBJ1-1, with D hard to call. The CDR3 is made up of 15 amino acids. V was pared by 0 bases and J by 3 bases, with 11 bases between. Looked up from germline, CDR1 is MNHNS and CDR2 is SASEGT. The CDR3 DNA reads TGTGCCAGCAGTGAAGCCTCATTCCCGGACACTGAAGCTTTCTTT. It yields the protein CASSEASFPDTEAFF.

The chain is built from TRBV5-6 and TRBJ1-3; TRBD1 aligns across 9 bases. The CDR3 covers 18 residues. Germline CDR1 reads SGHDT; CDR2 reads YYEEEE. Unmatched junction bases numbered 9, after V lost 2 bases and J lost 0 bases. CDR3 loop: CASSFGLGQGPSGNTIYF. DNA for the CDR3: TGTGCCAGCAGCTTCGGGCTGGGACAGGGACCCTCTGGAAACACCATATATTTT.

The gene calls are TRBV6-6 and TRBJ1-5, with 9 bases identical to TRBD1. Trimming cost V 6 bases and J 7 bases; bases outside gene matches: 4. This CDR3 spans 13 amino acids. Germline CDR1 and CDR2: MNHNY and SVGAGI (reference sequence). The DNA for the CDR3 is TGTGCCAGCAGCTGGGACAGGGACCAGCCCCAGCATTTT. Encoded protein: CASSWDRDQPQHF.

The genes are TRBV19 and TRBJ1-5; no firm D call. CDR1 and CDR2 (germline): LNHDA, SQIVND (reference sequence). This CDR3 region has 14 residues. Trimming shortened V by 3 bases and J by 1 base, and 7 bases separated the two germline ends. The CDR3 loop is CASSISSSNQPQHF. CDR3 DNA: TGTGCCAGTAGTATCAGTTCGAGCAATCAGCCCCAGCATTTT.

The CDR3 here is CASSEAAGTGVGSGNTIYF. The CDR3 nucleotides read TGTGCCAGCAGTGAAGCGGCCGGGACAGGGGTTGGGTCCGGAAACACCATATATTTT. V gene TRBV2 combines with J gene TRBJ1-3; 10 nucleotides match TRBD1. With 0 bases clipped from V and 4 bases from J, the junction kept 12 bases outside the gene matches. The germline V gene has CDR1 SNHLY and CDR2 FYNNEI. CDR3 length: 19 amino acids. Looking up the rest from reference TRBV2 and TRBJ1-3 gives the full variable domain: EPEVTQTPSHQVTQMGQEVILRCVPISNHLYFYWYRQILGQKVEFLVSFYNNEISEKSEIFDDQFSVERPDGSNFTLKIRSTKLEDSAMYFCASSEAAGTGVGSGNTIYFGEGSWLTVV.

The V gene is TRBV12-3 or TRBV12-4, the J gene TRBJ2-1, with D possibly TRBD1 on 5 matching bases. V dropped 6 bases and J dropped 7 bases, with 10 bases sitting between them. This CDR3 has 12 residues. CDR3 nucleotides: TGTGCCAGCAGCCAGGGAAGGAATGAGCAGTTCTTC. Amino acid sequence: CASSQGRNEQFF.

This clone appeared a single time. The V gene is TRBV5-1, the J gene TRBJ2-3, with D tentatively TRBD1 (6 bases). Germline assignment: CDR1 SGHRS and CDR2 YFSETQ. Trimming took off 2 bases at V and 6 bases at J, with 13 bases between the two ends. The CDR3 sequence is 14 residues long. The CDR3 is CASSLQGVRDTQYF. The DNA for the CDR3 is TGCGCCAGCAGCTTACAGGGAGTCCGGGATACGCAGTATTTT.

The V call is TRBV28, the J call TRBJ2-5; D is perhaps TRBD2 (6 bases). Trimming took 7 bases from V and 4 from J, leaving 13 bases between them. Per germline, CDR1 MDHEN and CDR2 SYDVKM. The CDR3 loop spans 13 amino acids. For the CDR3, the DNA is TGTGCCAGCACCGTGGAAGCGGGAGAGACCCAGTACTTC. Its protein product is CASTVEAGETQYF.

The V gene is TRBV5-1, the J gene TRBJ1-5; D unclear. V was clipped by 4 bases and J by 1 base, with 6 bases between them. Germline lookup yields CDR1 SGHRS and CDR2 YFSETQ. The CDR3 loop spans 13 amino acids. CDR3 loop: CASSTGSNQPQHF. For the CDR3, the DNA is TGCGCCAGCAGCACGGGAAGCAATCAGCCCCAGCATTTT.

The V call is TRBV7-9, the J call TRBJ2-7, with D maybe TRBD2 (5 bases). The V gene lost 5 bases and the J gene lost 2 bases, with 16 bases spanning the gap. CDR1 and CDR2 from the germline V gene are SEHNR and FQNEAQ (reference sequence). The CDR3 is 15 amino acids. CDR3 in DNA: TGTGCCAGCAGCCCGATTAATACGGGGACCTACGAGCAGTACTTC. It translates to CASSPINTGTYEQYF.

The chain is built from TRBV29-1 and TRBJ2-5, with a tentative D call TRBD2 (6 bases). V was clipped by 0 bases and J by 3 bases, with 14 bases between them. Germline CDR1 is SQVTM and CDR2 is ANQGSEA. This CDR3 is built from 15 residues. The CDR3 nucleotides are TGCAGCGTTGAAGATCCTTGGGGGGTTAAAGAGACCCAGTACTTC. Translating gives CSVEDPWGVKETQYF. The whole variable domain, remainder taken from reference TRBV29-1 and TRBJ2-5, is SAVISQKPSRDICQRGTSLTIQCQVDSQVTMMFWYRQQPGQSLTLIATANQGSEATYESGFVIDKFPISRPNLTFSTLTVSNMSPEDSSIYLCSVEDPWGVKETQYFGPGTRLLVL.

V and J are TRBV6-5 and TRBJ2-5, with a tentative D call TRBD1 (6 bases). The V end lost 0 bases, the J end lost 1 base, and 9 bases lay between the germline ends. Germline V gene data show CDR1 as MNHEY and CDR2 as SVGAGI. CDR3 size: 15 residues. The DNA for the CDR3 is TGTGCCAGCAGTTACTCTCGGACAGCCCAAGAGACCCAGTACTTC. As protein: CASSYSRTAQETQYF.

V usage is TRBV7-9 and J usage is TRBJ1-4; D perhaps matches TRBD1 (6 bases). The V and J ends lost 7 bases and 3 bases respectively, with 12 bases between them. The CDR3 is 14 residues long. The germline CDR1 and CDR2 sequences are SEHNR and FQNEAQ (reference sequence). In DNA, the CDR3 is TGTGCCAGCATCCGAGGGGGACCTAATGAAAAACTGTTTTTT. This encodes CASIRGGPNEKLFF. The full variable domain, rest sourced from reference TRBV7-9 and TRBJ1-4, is DTGVSQNPRHKITKRGQNVTFRCDPISEHNRLYWYRQTLGQGPEFLTYFQNEAQLEKSRLLSDRFSAERPKGSFSTLEIQRTEQGDSAMYLCASIRGGPNEKLFFGSGTQLSVL.

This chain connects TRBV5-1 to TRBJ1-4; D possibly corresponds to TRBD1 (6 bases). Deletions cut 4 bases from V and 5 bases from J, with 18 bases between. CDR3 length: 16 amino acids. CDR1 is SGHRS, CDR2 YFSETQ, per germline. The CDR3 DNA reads TGCGCCAGCAGCGCCCTAAACAGGGTCAGGAATGAAAAACTGTTTTTT. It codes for CASSALNRVRNEKLFF.

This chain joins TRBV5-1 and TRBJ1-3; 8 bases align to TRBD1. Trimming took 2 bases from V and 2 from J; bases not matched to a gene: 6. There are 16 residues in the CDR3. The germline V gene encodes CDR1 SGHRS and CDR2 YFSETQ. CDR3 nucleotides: TGCGCCAGCAGCTTAACACCGGGACAGGCTGGAAACACCATATATTTT. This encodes CASSLTPGQAGNTIYF.